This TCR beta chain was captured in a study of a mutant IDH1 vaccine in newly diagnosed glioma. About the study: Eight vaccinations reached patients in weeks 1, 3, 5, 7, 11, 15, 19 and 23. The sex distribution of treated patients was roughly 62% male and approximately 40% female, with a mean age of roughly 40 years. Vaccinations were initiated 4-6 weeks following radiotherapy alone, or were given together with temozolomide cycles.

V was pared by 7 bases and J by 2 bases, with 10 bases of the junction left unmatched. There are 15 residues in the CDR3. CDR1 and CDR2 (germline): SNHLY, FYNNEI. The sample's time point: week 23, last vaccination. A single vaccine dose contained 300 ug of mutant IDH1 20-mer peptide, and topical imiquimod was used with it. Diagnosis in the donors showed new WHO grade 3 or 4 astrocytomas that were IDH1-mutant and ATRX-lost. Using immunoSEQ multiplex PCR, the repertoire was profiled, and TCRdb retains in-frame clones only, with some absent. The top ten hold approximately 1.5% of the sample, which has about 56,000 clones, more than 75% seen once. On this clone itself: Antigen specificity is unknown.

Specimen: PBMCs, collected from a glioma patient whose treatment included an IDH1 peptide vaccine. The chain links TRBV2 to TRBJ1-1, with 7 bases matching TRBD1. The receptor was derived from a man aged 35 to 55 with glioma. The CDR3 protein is CASILTEGANTEAFF. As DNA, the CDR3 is TGTGCCAGCATTTTGACTGAGGGGGCTAACACTGAAGCTTTCTTT.